This TCR beta chain was sequenced in a study of T cells in Graves' hyperthyroidism and ophthalmopathy. In the study overall: Peripheral blood was taken when the disease was first diagnosed, before any treatment began.

General study findings and limits: Ophthalmopathy could be told apart from stable hyperthyroidism with a 13 V-J model.

This clonotype was observed at least ten times. Its cognate antigen is unknown. Germline V gene lookup returns CDR1 MNHNS and CDR2 SASEGT. The CDR3 is made up of 15 amino acids. V lost 1 base to trimming and J lost 9 bases; unmatched junction nucleotides: 8. The source material, RNA transcripts, was used to amplify TCR beta CDR3 regions. RT-PCR in the first round (using the HTBI primer set) targeted the TCR CDR3. TCRdb itself ran the multiplex PCR reads through MiXCR, one entry per CDR3 protein. The sample lists approximately 420,000 distinct CDR3 sequences; 15% were seen once. V gene TRBV6-1 combines with J gene TRBJ2-1, with TRBD1 matching over 8 bases. The sequencing sample was made of blood. This TCR was recovered from a woman younger than 45 with Graves' hyperthyroidism. CDR3: CASSEGTGFYREQFF. As DNA, the CDR3 is TGTGCCAGCAGTGAAGGGACAGGGTTTTATCGTGAGCAGTTCTTC.